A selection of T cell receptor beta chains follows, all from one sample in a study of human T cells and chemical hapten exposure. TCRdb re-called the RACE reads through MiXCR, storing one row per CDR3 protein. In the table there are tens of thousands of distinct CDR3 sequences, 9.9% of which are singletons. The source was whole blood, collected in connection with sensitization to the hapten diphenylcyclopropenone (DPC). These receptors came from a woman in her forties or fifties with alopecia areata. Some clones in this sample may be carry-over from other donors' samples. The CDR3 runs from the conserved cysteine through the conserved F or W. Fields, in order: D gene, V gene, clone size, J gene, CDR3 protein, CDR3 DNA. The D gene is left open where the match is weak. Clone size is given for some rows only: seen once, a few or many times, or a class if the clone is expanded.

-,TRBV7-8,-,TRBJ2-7,CASSSRPYEQYF,TGTGCCAGCAGCTCCCGTCCCTACGAGCAGTACTTC
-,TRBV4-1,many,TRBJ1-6,CASSLRQDGDALHF,TGCGCCAGCAGCCTTCGACAGGACGGAGACGCCCTCCACTTT
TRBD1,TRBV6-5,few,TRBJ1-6,CASSSPYRGRESPLHF,TGTGCCAGCAGTTCCCCTTACAGGGGGCGCGAATCACCCCTCCACTTT
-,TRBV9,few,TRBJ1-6,CASSGGEGGVSPLHF,TGTGCCAGCAGCGGAGGGGAAGGGGGAGTTTCACCCCTCCACTTT
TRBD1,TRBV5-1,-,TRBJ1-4,CASSLSDRNEKLFF,TGCGCCAGCAGCTTGTCGGACAGGAATGAAAAACTGTTTTTT
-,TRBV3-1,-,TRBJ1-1,CASSQDGGQGTEAFF,TGTGCCAGCAGCCAAGACGGGGGCCAGGGGACTGAAGCTTTCTTT
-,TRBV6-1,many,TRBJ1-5,CASSEAWGKGGNQPQHF,TGTGCCAGCAGTGAAGCGTGGGGAAAGGGTGGCAATCAGCCCCAGCATTTT
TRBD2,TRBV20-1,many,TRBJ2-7,CSATAGGPGEQYF,TGCAGTGCTACTGCGGGAGGGCCAGGCGAGCAGTACTTC
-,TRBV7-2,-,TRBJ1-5,CASSFSLQGNQPQHF,TGTGCCAGCAGCTTTAGCTTACAGGGTAATCAGCCCCAGCATTTT
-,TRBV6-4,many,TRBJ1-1,CASSDRQNTEAFF,TGTGCCAGCAGTGACAGGCAGAACACTGAAGCTTTCTTT
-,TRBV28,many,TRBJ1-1,CASSSSGAENTEAFF,TGTGCCAGCAGTTCAAGCGGAGCCGAAAACACTGAAGCTTTCTTT
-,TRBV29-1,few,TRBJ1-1,CSVPDRDEAFF,TGCAGCGTTCCCGACAGAGATGAAGCTTTCTTT
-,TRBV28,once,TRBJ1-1,CASTFNTEAFF,TGTGCCAGCACGTTCAACACTGAAGCTTTCTTT
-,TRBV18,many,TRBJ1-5,CASSLSRTVQSNQPQHF,TGTGCCAGCTCACTTTCCCGGACAGTTCAAAGCAATCAGCCCCAGCATTTT
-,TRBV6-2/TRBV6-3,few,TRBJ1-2,CASSYAWRINYGYTF,TGTGCCAGCAGTTACGCTTGGAGGATTAACTATGGCTACACCTTC
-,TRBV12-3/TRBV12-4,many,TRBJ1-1,CASSRGGIRTEAFF,TGTGCCAGCAGTAGGGGGGGAATTCGCACTGAAGCTTTCTTT
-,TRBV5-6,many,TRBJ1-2,CASSQSGGYTF,TGTGCCAGCAGCCAGTCGGGCGGCTACACCTTC
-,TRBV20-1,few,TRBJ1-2,CSARDRAHGYTF,TGCAGTGCTAGAGACAGGGCCCATGGCTACACCTTC
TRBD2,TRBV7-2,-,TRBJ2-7,CASSLSAGPYYEQYF,TGTGCCAGCAGCTTATCAGCGGGACCCTACTACGAGCAGTACTTC
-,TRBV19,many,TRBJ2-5,CASSPVRAETQYF,TGTGCCAGTAGCCCAGTTCGGGCGGAGACCCAGTACTTC
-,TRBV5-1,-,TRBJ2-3,CASSLPREPHTDTQYF,TGCGCCAGCAGCTTGCCACGGGAGCCCCACACAGATACGCAGTATTTT
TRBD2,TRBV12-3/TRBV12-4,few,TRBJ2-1,CGTSGGYNEQFF,TGTGGTACTAGCGGGGGGTACAATGAGCAGTTCTTC
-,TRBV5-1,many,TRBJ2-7,CASSLSQTTYEQYF,TGCGCCAGCAGCTTGAGCCAAACCACCTACGAGCAGTACTTC
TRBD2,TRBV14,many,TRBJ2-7,CASSPREGTYEQYF,TGTGCCAGCAGCCCCAGGGAGGGCACCTACGAGCAGTACTTC
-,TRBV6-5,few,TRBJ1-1,CASSYESGVDTEAFF,TGTGCCAGCAGTTACGAGTCTGGGGTTGACACTGAAGCTTTCTTT
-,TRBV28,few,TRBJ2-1,CASSPTRGGSYNEQFF,TGTGCCAGCAGCCCCACGCGGGGAGGTTCCTACAATGAGCAGTTCTTC
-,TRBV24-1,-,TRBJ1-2,CATSESGYGYTF,TGTGCCACCAGTGAGAGTGGATATGGCTACACCTTC
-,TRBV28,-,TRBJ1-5,CASSSTTGKNQPQHF,TGTGCCAGCAGTTCAACGACCGGCAAAAATCAGCCCCAGCATTTT
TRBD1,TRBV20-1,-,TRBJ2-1,CSTTGGENEQFF,TGCAGTACGACAGGGGGCGAGAATGAGCAGTTCTTC
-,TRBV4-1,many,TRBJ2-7,CASSQEFGGGTVGYEQYF,TGCGCCAGCAGCCAAGAATTTGGAGGCGGGACAGTCGGTTACGAGCAGTACTTC
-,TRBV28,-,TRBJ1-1,CASSFVGREAFF,TGTGCCAGCAGTTTTGTGGGGAGAGAAGCTTTCTTT
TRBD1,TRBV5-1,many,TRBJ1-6,CASSLTTGGSSPLHF,TGCGCCAGCAGCCTAACGACAGGGGGGAGTTCACCCCTCCACTTT
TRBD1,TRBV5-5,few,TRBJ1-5,CASSPRTGLNQPQHF,TGTGCCAGCAGCCCTCGGACAGGCCTAAATCAGCCCCAGCATTTT
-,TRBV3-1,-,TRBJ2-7,CASSRQYEQYF,TGTGCCAGCAGCCGCCAGTACGAGCAGTACTTC
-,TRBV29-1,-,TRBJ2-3,CSVGSSTDTQYF,TGCAGCGTTGGGTCCAGCACAGATACGCAGTATTTT
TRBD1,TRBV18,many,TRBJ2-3,CASSLGQGSTDTQYF,TGTGCCAGCTCTCTAGGACAGGGGAGCACAGATACGCAGTATTTT
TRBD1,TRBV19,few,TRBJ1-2,CASNFRQGMVGYTF,TGTGCCAGTAATTTTCGACAGGGGATGGTTGGCTACACCTTC
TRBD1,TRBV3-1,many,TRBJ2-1,CASSPLGTGGNEQFF,TGTGCCAGCAGCCCCCTCGGAACAGGGGGAAATGAGCAGTTCTTC
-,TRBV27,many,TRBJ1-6,CASSFGVNSPLHF,TGTGCCAGCAGTTTCGGGGTTAATTCACCCCTCCACTTT
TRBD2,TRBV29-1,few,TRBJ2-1,CSVGIAGGNEQFF,TGCAGCGTTGGAATAGCGGGAGGTAATGAGCAGTTCTTC
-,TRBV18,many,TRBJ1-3,CASSPAASSGNTIYF,TGTGCCAGCTCACCGGCAGCAAGCTCTGGAAACACCATATATTTT
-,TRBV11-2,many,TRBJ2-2,CASRQDRNTGELFF,TGTGCCAGCAGACAGGACAGGAACACCGGGGAGCTGTTTTTT
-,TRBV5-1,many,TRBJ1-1,CASSLGMGYRMNTEAFF,TGCGCCAGCAGCTTGGGAATGGGGTACCGAATGAACACTGAAGCTTTCTTT
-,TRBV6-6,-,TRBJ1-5,CASRILNQPQHF,TGTGCCAGCAGAATCCTGAATCAGCCCCAGCATTTT
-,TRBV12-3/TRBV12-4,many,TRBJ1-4,CASSSATNEKLFF,TGTGCCAGCAGTTCAGCAACTAATGAAAAACTGTTTTTT
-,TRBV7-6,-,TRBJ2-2,CASSLHGELFF,TGTGCCAGCAGTCTCCACGGGGAGCTGTTTTTT
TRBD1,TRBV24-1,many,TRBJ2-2,CATKQGTGELFF,TGTGCCACAAAACAGGGGACCGGGGAGCTGTTTTTT
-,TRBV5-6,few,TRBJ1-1,CASSWDLNTEAFF,TGTGCCAGCAGCTGGGATTTAAACACTGAAGCTTTCTTT
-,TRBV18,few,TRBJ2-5,CASSPGRRETQYF,TGTGCCAGCTCACCGGGAAGACGAGAGACCCAGTACTTC